A single sample gave rise to the 25 T cell receptor beta chains below, sequenced in a study of T cell responses to AZD1222 COVID-19 vaccine. The assay was immunoSEQ multiplex PCR, and TCRdb's table has in-frame clones only and misses some. The sample comprises approximately 64,000 clones, about 90% of which are singletons, and about 6% rests with the top ten. This specimen was peripheral blood, taken 28 days after the second dose of the MenACWY control vaccine. The receptors were gathered from an adult who received the MenACWY meningococcal vaccine as a control.

V gene TRBV27 combines with J gene TRBJ2-1, with 13 bases identical to TRBD2. The CDR3 has 18 amino acids. Per germline, CDR1 MNHEY and CDR2 SMNVEV (reference sequence). V shed 4 bases, J shed 9 bases, and the junction held 15 bases outside the gene matches. The CDR3 reads CASSWSSLLAGGPSEQFF. The CDR3 DNA reads as TGTGCCAGCAGTTGGAGCTCATTACTAGCGGGAGGGCCAAGTGAGCAGTTCTTC.

This chain links TRBV18 with TRBJ1-1; D possibly corresponds to TRBD1 (6 bases). V lost 3 bases and J 5 bases, leaving 13 bases between the germline ends. Germline V gene data show CDR1 as KGHSH and CDR2 as LQKENI. The CDR3 covers 14 residues. In DNA, the CDR3 is TGTGCCAGCTCACCGACCACAGGGCAGACTGAAGCTTTCTTT. It yields the protein CASSPTTGQTEAFF.

The chain carries TRBV6-5 and TRBJ2-7; TRBD1 agrees at 9 bases. Germline CDR1 reads MNHEY; CDR2 reads SVGAGI. The CDR3 length is 14 residues. With 5 bases clipped from V and 2 bases from J, the junction kept 4 bases outside the gene matches. This CDR3 is CASSPGQGAYEQYF. The CDR3 bases are TGTGCCAGCAGTCCGGGACAGGGTGCCTACGAGCAGTACTTC.

The V gene is TRBV28, the J gene TRBJ2-5; TRBD2 aligns across 11 bases. The V gene end was trimmed by 5 bases and the J gene end by 0 bases; junction bases not matched to a gene: 2. The length of the CDR3 is 15 residues. Per germline, CDR1 MDHEN and CDR2 SYDVKM. The DNA of the CDR3 is TGTGCCAGCAGTCGACTAGCGGGGTACCAAGAGACCCAGTACTTC. Residues: CASSRLAGYQETQYF.

The rearrangement uses TRBV6-4 and TRBJ1-4, with D perhaps TRBD1 (6 bases). CDR3 length: 15 amino acids. V was clipped by 2 bases and J by 5 bases, with 12 bases between them. Germline CDR1 reads MRHNA; CDR2 reads SNTAGT. The CDR3 sequence: CASSDRRGGNEKLFF. The CDR3 DNA reads TGTGCCAGCAGTGACCGGAGGGGGGGGAATGAAAAACTGTTTTTT.

V usage is TRBV6-5 and J usage is TRBJ2-3; 7 positions agree with TRBD2. The CDR3 spans 16 residues. Germline trimming cut 2 bases from V and 4 bases from J; bases unmatched to any gene: 9. Per germline, CDR1 MNHEY and CDR2 SVGAGI. The CDR3 loop is CASSYVRGRGPDTQYF. The CDR3 DNA reads TGTGCCAGCAGTTACGTACGCGGGAGAGGACCAGATACGCAGTATTTT.

This clone was recorded only once. CDR3 sequence (DNA): TGTGCCAGCAGTGGGGGCATTAGCAATCAGCCCCAGCATTTT. Amino acid sequence: CASSGGISNQPQHF. The gene calls are TRBV28 and TRBJ1-5, with D possibly matching TRBD1 (6 bases). With 5 bases removed from V and 0 bases from J, the gap between germline ends came to 8 bases. Germline V lookup: CDR1 MDHEN, CDR2 SYDVKM. The CDR3 has 14 residues.

The J gene is TRBJ1-2, the V gene TRBV30; D ambiguous. Germline values: CDR1 GTSNPN, CDR2 SVGIG (reference sequence). V lost 4 bases, J lost 4 bases, and 13 bases lay in between. This CDR3 spans 13 amino acids. The CDR3 region is CAWIRAAGYGYTF. The CDR3 DNA is TGTGCCTGGATCCGGGCAGCGGGCTATGGCTACACCTTC. Drawing the rest from reference TRBV30 and TRBJ1-2, the complete variable domain is SQTIHQWPATLVQPVGSPLSLECTVEGTSNPNLYWYRQAAGRGLQLLFYSVGIGQISSEVPQNLSASRPQDRQFILSSKKLLLSDSGFYLCAWIRAAGYGYTFGSGTRLTVV.

The rearrangement uses TRBV2 and TRBJ1-1; D is unclear. The CDR3 consists of 14 residues. Germline V gives CDR1 SNHLY, CDR2 FYNNEI. V was clipped by 1 base and J by 12 bases, with 18 bases between them. CDR3 protein: CASSEEAGPTITFF. The CDR3 DNA sequence: TGTGCCAGCAGTGAAGAGGCGGGCCCGACGATAACTTTCTTT.

The chain combines TRBV9 with TRBJ2-3; 9 positions match TRBD1. The ends lost 3 bases at V and 3 bases at J; junction bases unmatched: 5. Germline CDR1 reads SGDLS; CDR2 reads YYNGEE. The CDR3 has 15 amino acids. CDR3 in amino acids: CASSEGTGRTDTQYF. DNA for the CDR3: TGTGCCAGCAGCGAGGGGACAGGGAGAACAGATACGCAGTATTTT.

J is TRBJ1-1 and V is TRBV10-3, with D unresolved. CDR3 length equals 13 residues. Trimming cost V 2 bases and J 0 bases, with 4 bases left between them. In germline, CDR1 is ENHRY, CDR2 SYGVKD. Here the CDR3 reads CAISEQMNTEAFF. The CDR3 DNA follows: TGTGCCATCAGTGAGCAGATGAACACTGAAGCTTTCTTT.

The V and J genes are TRBV18 and TRBJ2-1; 8 bases are shared with TRBD2. V shed 3 bases and J 7 bases; nucleotides not matched to a gene: 5. Germline CDR1 and CDR2: KGHSH and LQKENI. The CDR3 extends over 14 amino acids. CDR3 sequence: CASSPSGSPNEQFF. CDR3 nucleotides: TGTGCCAGCTCACCGAGCGGGAGCCCTAATGAGCAGTTCTTC.

This chain joins TRBV27 and TRBJ2-5, with D perhaps given as TRBD1 or TRBD2 (5 bases each). V was clipped by 5 bases and J by 5 bases, with 15 bases between them. Germline V gene data show CDR1 as MNHEY and CDR2 as SMNVEV (reference sequence). The CDR3 length is 14 residues. The CDR3 DNA is TGTGCCAGCAGTCGGGACCCCAGTTGGGAGACCCAGTACTTC. Protein sequence: CASSRDPSWETQYF.

The CDR3 sequence is CASSIAGGSNQPQHF. CDR3 nucleotide sequence: TGTGCCAGTAGTATCGCAGGGGGAAGCAATCAGCCCCAGCATTTT. The chain links TRBV19 to TRBJ1-5; 7 positions agree with TRBD1. The CDR3 totals 15 residues. Germline V lookup: CDR1 LNHDA, CDR2 SQIVND (reference sequence). J gave up 1 base and V 3 bases, and 3 bases lay outside the gene matches. Full variable domain (remainder filled in from reference TRBV19 and TRBJ1-5): DGGITQSPKYLFRKEGQNVTLSCEQNLNHDAMYWYRQDPGQGLRLIYYSQIVNDFQKGDIAEGYSVSREKKESFPLTVTSAQKNPTAFYLCASSIAGGSNQPQHFGDGTRLSIL.

The chain uses TRBV9 and TRBJ1-1; D is possibly TRBD1 (6 bases). This CDR3 is 15 amino acids long. Germline V CDR1 and CDR2: SGDLS, YYNGEE. Between the trimmed V and J ends, which lost 4 bases and 4 bases, there was a span of 17 bases. Here the CDR3 reads CASSSRQGGGTEAFF. CDR3 coding DNA: TGTGCCAGCAGCTCACGCCAGGGAGGGGGCACTGAAGCTTTCTTT.

The V call is TRBV7-9, the J call TRBJ1-2; D is uncertain. CDR1 is SEHNR and CDR2 is FQNEAQ in the germline V gene (reference sequence). The CDR3 loop spans 12 amino acids. V gave up 3 bases and J gave up 1 base, with 3 bases separating them. The CDR3 DNA is TGTGCCAGCAGCTTGAATAACTATGGCTACACCTTC. Residues: CASSLNNYGYTF.

The chain couples TRBV7-9 to TRBJ2-7; 9 bases match TRBD2. CDR3 length: 14 residues. Germline loops: CDR1 SEHNR, CDR2 FQNEAQ (reference sequence). With 5 bases clipped from V and 2 bases from J, the junction kept 4 bases outside the gene matches. The CDR3 loop reads CASSASGKTYEQYF. CDR3 coding DNA: TGTGCCAGCAGCGCTAGCGGGAAGACCTACGAGCAGTACTTC.

The chain combines TRBV1 with TRBJ2-5; TRBD1, the table's D call, lacks a check against the DNA. TRBV1 is shown as a pseudogene. The CDR3 sequence is 17 residues long. The CDR3 DNA reads as TGCACCAGCAGTCTAGCCGGGACAGGAGGGAATCAAGAGACCCAGTACTTC. This sequence encodes CTSSLAGTGGNQETQYF.

V usage is TRBV6-4 and J usage is TRBJ2-3; D ambiguous. The V gene's germline CDR1 is MRHNA and CDR2 SNTAGT. V lost 2 bases and J lost 3, with 9 bases in between. The CDR3 is made up of 14 amino acids. The CDR3 DNA follows: TGTGCCAGCAGTGACAGGCGAGGAACAGATACGCAGTATTTT. It yields the protein CASSDRRGTDTQYF.

V gene TRBV7-2 combines with J gene TRBJ2-5; D perhaps matches TRBD1 (5 bases). This CDR3 is built from 13 residues. V was cut by 5 bases and J by 1 base, with 8 bases left in between. The germline V gene encodes CDR1 SGHTA and CDR2 FQGNSA. The CDR3 DNA reads TGTGCCAGCAGCAGGGGATTCCAAGAGACCCAGTACTTC. Translating gives CASSRGFQETQYF.

This clone appeared a single time. The chain recombines TRBV19 with TRBJ1-1; D gene ambiguous. The germline V and J ends were trimmed by 7 bases and 2 bases, with 8 bases remaining between them. Per germline, CDR1 LNHDA and CDR2 SQIVND (reference sequence). CDR3 length equals 12 residues. The CDR3 DNA reads TGTGCCAGTACCAGAGATAACACTGAAGCTTTCTTT. Its protein product is CASTRDNTEAFF.

CDR3 DNA sequence: TGTGCCAGCAGTTTATTCGAAGGGGCCGGGGAGCTGTTTTTT. Translation: CASSLFEGAGELFF. The chain uses TRBV28 and TRBJ2-2; D may be TRBD1 (5 bases). Germline lookup yields CDR1 MDHEN and CDR2 SYDVKM. V gave up 1 base and J gave up 6 bases, with 9 bases separating them. The CDR3 is 14 residues long.

The J gene is TRBJ2-2, the V gene TRBV6-1, with no clear D. V lost 5 bases, J lost 1 base, and 5 bases lay in between. Looked up from germline, CDR1 is MNHNS and CDR2 is SASEGT. The CDR3 length is 13 residues. The CDR3 coding sequence is TGTGCCAGCAGTCCTAAGAACACCGGGGAGCTGTTTTTT. It yields the protein CASSPKNTGELFF.

This clone is categorized as large. The genes are TRBV6-2 or TRBV6-3 and TRBJ1-2; 8 bases align to TRBD1. This CDR3 is 13 amino acids long. Trimming took 4 bases from V and 13 from J; bases not matched to a gene: 11. Per germline, CDR1 MNHEY and CDR2 SVGEGT. In DNA form, the CDR3 reads TGTGCCAGCAGTTGGGGACAGGACGTCTCTAGCACCTTC. Translation gives CASSWGQDVSSTF.

The chain links TRBV19 to TRBJ2-5, with D perhaps TRBD2 (6 bases). The CDR3 covers 12 residues. Germline values: CDR1 LNHDA, CDR2 SQIVND (reference sequence). Trimming shortened V by 5 bases and J by 4 bases, and 8 bases separated the two germline ends. The DNA for the CDR3 is TGTGCCAGTAGTGAGGGAGGAGAGACCCAGTACTTC. This codes for CASSEGGETQYF.